This T cell receptor beta chain was sequenced during a study of shared clonotypes between healthy human individuals. The study enrolled healthy HIV-negative adults without recent acute infections or vaccinations as donors. Assay used: immunoSEQ multiplex PCR; TCRdb lists only in-frame clones, some missing. The sample lists 2 million to 2.5 million clones; 95% were seen once. This CDR3 contains 11 residues. The V gene's germline CDR1 is SGHNT and CDR2 YYREEE (reference sequence). Trimming left V 9 bases short and J 7 bases short, with 10 bases between. Sequenced sample: naive CD4+ T cells sorted from blood. Subset reported: CD45RA+ positively selected. This clonotype was sampled from a man aged 18 to 35 in good health. The rearrangement uses TRBV5-4 and TRBJ2-2; no clear D gene. The CDR3 nucleotides read TGTGCCACTCCGCTTGGCGGGGAGCTGTTTTTT. As protein: CATPLGGELFF.